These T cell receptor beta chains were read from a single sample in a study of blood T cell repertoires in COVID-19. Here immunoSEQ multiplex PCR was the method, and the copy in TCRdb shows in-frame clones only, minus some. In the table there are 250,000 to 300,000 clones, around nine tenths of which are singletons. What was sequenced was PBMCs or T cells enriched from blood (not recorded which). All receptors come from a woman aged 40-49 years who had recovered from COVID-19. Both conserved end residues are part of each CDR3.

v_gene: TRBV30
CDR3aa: CAWSATGQSNSPLHF

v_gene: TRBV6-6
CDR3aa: CASSDTGWSGYTF

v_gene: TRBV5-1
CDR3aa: CASGTSGGETQYF

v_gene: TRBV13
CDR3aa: CASSFRTSGKPREQYF

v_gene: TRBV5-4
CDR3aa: CASKSGTLQETQYF

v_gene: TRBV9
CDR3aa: CASSPRGHEQYF

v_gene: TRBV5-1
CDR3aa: CASSLGITRAYGYTF

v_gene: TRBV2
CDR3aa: CASRRQGPKYYEQYF

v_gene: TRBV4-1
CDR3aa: CASSQNLGRTGASDEQFF

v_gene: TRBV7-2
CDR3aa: CASSLIGTGPFNYGYTF

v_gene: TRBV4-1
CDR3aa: CASSQGIRGLNSPLHF

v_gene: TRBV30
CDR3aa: CAWDGLTGELFF

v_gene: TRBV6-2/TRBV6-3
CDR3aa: CASSYGGTSGSSYEQYF

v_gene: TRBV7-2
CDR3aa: CASSSGTGHGGYTF

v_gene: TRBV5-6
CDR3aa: CASSPDGRETQYF

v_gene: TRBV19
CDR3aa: CASSSGTVGTGELFF

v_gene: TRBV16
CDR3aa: CASSQERIAPRETQYF

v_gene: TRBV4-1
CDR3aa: CASSQLRGNNQPQHF

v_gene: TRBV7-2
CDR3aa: CASKKGAPARSPLHF

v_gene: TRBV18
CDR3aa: CASSPGTGSNQPQHF

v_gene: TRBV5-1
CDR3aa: CASSPQGAGNTEAFF

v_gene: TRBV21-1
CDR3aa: CASSSGRGNGYTF

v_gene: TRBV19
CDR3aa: CASTPYEGVRGYTF

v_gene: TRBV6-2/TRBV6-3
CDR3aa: CASSYSPSGGYNEQFF